This T cell receptor beta chain was captured by sequencing in a study of T cell responses to AZD1222 COVID-19 vaccine (dated by TCRdb to the early 2020s). About the study as a whole: TCR sequencing covered 230 to 250 trial participants: roughly 200 given two doses of AZD1222 and 26 given two doses of MenACWY control vaccine. Trial participants were enrolled by age into subgroups of 18-55, 56-69 and 70-plus years, and about 150, 27 and 61 TCR-sequenced participants, respectively, were included in these subgroups. The paper as a whole reports these results and caveats: The 56-69-year group was small, and its depth increase did not reach significance, likely because of low power. Conclusions about previously exposed vaccinees are limited, since just 5 to 7 AZD1222 recipients were seropositive for SARS-CoV-2 at baseline. Nearly half of unique spike-specific TCRs reportedly recognized epitopes outside regions mutated in the B.1.351 and B.1.1.7 variants. Spike-specific TCR breadth and depth rose significantly after two AZD1222 doses compared with day 0 and with MenACWY recipients. Vaccine-associated CD4 TCRs spanned the whole spike protein, with dominant responses in regions 160-218 and 743-854. Participants were mostly white British, with more females than males. The authors suggested clonal diversity may have been underestimated. No day 14 peak-response samples were available, so repertoires were characterized only after the peak T cell response.

The time point label on this specimen signifies: baseline before first vaccination. The sample's treatment or condition label, decoded: meningococcal conjugate vaccine given as trial control. Vaccinee samples came from UK trials COV001 and COV002, including a single-blind randomized controlled phase 2/3 trial of AZD1222 (ChAdOx1 nCoV-19) in healthy adults. For TCRbeta chain sequencing, PBMC samples from trial participants were taken at day 0 and at day 28 after the second dose. This clone has a single count. Its target antigen remains unknown. Nothing much larger sits one base from this clone, and base qualities are not available. The CDR3 regions of human TCRbeta chains were analyzed by immunosequencing. The source study handled its data this way. Repertoire TCRs were matched against a reference library of SARS-CoV-2-specific TCRs generated with the MIRA antigen-specificity platform. Breadth was defined as the fraction of unique TCRs that were SARS-CoV-2-associated. Depth was defined as the fraction of total T cells that were SARS-CoV-2-associated. Using the MIRA data, each spike-specific TCR was assigned both to the spike region to which the TCR was reactive and to a CD4 or CD8 class. Log10-transformed breadth and depth values were compared by one-way ANOVA with Sidak's multiple comparisons tests. TCRdb stores this immuneACCESS table with in-frame sequences only. Part of the clones is absent; in the studies checked, under half of the shortfall reflects unresolved V genes, and no reason is known for the rest. The DNA gave D and trimming, while V, J and clone size come from that table. The sample yields fewer than 250,000 clones; about 92% were counted once. About 1% of the sample goes to the ten largest clones.

The sample consisted of peripheral blood, taken on day 0 of MenACWY control vaccination. The clonotype was recovered from an adult in good health.

The CDR3 region reads CASGLGTDTQYF. The nucleotide sequence is given as TGCGCCAGCGGGCTGGGCACAGATACGCAGTATTTT. Recombination joined TRBV10-2 with TRBJ2-3; the D segment cannot be called with confidence. CDR1 and CDR2 were assigned from the germline V gene as WSHSY and SAAADI. The CDR3 contains 12 residues, cysteine and phenylalanine counted. The retained sequence is limited to the CDR3, 36 bases, with the frame set at the first base. The trim is 8 bases for V and 1 base for J, with a gap of 7 bases between the germline ends.